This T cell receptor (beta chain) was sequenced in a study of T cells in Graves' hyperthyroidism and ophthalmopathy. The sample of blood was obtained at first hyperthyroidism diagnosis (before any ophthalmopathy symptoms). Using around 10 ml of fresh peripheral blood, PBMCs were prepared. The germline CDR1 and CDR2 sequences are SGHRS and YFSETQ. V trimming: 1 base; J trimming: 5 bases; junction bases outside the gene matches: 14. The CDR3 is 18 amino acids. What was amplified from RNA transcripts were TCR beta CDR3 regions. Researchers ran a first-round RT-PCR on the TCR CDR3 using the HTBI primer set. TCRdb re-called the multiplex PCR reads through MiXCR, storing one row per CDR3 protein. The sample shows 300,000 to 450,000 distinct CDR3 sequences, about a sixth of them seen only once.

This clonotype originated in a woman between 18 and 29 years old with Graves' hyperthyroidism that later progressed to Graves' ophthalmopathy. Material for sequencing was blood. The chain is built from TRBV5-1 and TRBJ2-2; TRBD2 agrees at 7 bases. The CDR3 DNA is TGCGCCAGCAGCTTGCGCCCTAGGAGGGAGGGCCGAACCGGGGAGCTGTTTTTT. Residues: CASSLRPRREGRTGELFF.